This TCR beta chain was sequenced in a study of T cells in Graves' hyperthyroidism and ophthalmopathy. This clonotype was counted many times. The CDR3 covers 13 residues. The ends were cut back, 0 bases at V and 4 bases at J, with 5 bases in the middle. Germline V gene sequence: CDR1 SGHDN, CDR2 FVKESK. Amplified TCR beta CDR3 regions derived from RNA transcripts. The HTBI primer set drove a first-round RT-PCR of the TCR CDR3. TCRdb reprocessed the multiplex PCR reads with MiXCR, giving one entry per CDR3 protein. The table shows roughly 350,000 distinct CDR3 sequences, with 13% to 15% occurring only once.

Sequencing was carried out using blood. This clonotype was sampled from a woman between 25 and 40 years old with Graves' ophthalmopathy. The chain joins TRBV14 to TRBJ2-3; D is unresolved. CDR3 coding DNA: TGTGCCAGCAGCCAAGATTTGCCAGATACGCAGTATTTT. It encodes CASSQDLPDTQYF.